One T cell receptor beta chain is described in this entry. The data are from a study of blood T cell dynamics during melanoma immunotherapy. Time point described: pre-treatment baseline. TCRdb's copy holds only in-frame clones and misses some; the assay was immunoSEQ multiplex PCR. The profile shows about 22,000 clones, roughly 86% of them singletons. With V trimmed by 4 bases and J by 6 bases, 2 bases remained unmatched. Germline V gives CDR1 MRHNA, CDR2 SNTAGT. The CDR3 extends over 13 amino acids. The TCR comes from a human donor with melanoma. The source was blood, collected from a patient treated with checkpoint blockade. This chain links TRBV6-4 with TRBJ1-2, with TRBD1 matching over 10 bases. The CDR3 loop is CASSGDRGHGYTF. The CDR3 DNA reads TGTGCCAGCAGTGGAGACAGGGGGCATGGCTACACCTTC.